This TCR beta chain was identified during a study of metastatic and nonmetastatic thyroid tumors. Study information: Malignant and benign thyroid patients had repertoires compared in peripheral blood and tumor or nodule tissue. Study-level results: Patients with malignant thyroid tumors reportedly had significantly higher TCR beta diversity than those with benign nodules, in blood and tumor.

Thyroid surgery had not been preceded by any treatment in any patient. The junction had 5 bases not matched to a gene; V was cut back by 3 bases and J by 2 bases. The CDR3 spans 16 residues. Germline V lookup: CDR1 SGHVS, CDR2 FNYEAQ. This clone has a count of ten or more. Its target is unknown. Authors' analysis steps: CDR3 was compared across clinicopathological groups, and the resulting differences were used to build a distant-metastasis classifier for papillary thyroid cancer. TCRdb called clones again from the PCR reads with MiXCR. These V and J calls are TCRdb output, not the study's own analysis. Of 20,000 to 25,000 clones listed, approximately 12% are singletons.

This sequence joins TRBV7-6 and TRBJ2-1, with TRBD1 matching over 9 bases. This clonotype was sampled from a female donor with papillary thyroid cancer or a benign thyroid nodule (not recorded which). Some clones in this sample may be carry-over from other donors' samples. The sequenced material came from blood. In DNA form, the CDR3 reads TGTGCCAGCAGCTTGGGCCGGGACAGGGCCTACAATGAGCAGTTCTTC. Translation gives CASSLGRDRAYNEQFF.